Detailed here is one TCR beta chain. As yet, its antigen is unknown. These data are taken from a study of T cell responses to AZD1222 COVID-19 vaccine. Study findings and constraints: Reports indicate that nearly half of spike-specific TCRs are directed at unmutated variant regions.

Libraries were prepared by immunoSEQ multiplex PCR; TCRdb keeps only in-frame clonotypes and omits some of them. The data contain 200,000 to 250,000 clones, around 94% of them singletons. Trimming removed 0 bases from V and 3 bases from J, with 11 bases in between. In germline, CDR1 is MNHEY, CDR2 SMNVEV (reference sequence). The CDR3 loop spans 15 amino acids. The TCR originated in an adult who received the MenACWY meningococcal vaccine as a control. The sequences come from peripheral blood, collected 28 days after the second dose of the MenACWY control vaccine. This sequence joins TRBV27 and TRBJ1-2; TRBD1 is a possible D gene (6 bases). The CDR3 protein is CASSLSAGGDYGYTF. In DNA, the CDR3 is TGTGCCAGCAGTTTATCGGCGGGGGGCGACTATGGCTACACCTTC.